This TCR beta chain derives from a study of blood T cell repertoires in COVID-19. At the level of the study: Sources were T cells, B-cell-depleted T cells, or PBMCs; the material itself was cDNA or gDNA.

How the authors handled the data: Amplification of reference gene primers provided the estimated nucleated cell counts. TCRdb's table, derived via immunoSEQ multiplex PCR, lists solely in-frame clones and lacks some. The DNA was the basis for D and trimming; V, J and clone size are from that table. The table shows about half a million clones, with roughly 89% occurring only once. V lost 7 bases and J 0 bases, leaving 18 bases between the germline ends. From germline, CDR1 is SEHNR and CDR2 FQNEAQ (reference sequence). The CDR3 covers 17 residues. Enrolled during active infection, Seattle patients were then followed longitudinally.

Sequencing was carried out using peripheral blood. V usage is TRBV7-9 and J usage is TRBJ2-2; D may correspond to TRBD1 or TRBD2 (5 bases each). The sequence was collected from a man aged 18 to 29 with COVID-19, enrolled during active disease. This CDR3 reads CASTGKTGIANTGELFF. The DNA for the CDR3 is TGTGCCAGCACCGGGAAAACAGGCATCGCGAACACCGGGGAGCTGTTTTTT.